Listed below are T cell receptor beta chains from one sample, sequenced in a study of CXCR3-negative and CXCR3-positive naive CD8 T cells. TCRdb derives one entry per CDR3 protein from the 5' RACE reads, leaving out DNA. This repertoire includes approximately 49,000 distinct CDR3 sequences. The sequenced sample was memory CD8+ T cells from blood. These receptors came from a human donor in good health. Some clones in this sample may be carry-over from other donors' samples. Each CDR3 is given with its conserved first and last residue. Part of the rows lack a size; the others show once, few, many or a class for expanded clones.

J gene: TRBJ2-1; V gene: TRBV19; clone size: NA; CDR3 protein: CASSFYRGVEQFF
J gene: TRBJ2-3; V gene: TRBV29-1; clone size: NA; CDR3 protein: CSVAPGTGGDTQYF
J gene: TRBJ2-1; V gene: TRBV28; clone size: NA; CDR3 protein: CASSSRLEYDYNEQFF
J gene: TRBJ2-3; V gene: TRBV29-1; clone size: NA; CDR3 protein: CSVVNIWRPDTQYF
J gene: TRBJ1-1; V gene: TRBV28; clone size: NA; CDR3 protein: CASSSYGTEAFF
J gene: TRBJ1-3; V gene: TRBV28; clone size: NA; CDR3 protein: CATRPGLLNTIYF
J gene: TRBJ2-1; V gene: TRBV11-3; clone size: medium-sized; CDR3 protein: CASSPGLAGANEQFF
J gene: TRBJ2-5; V gene: TRBV29-1; clone size: NA; CDR3 protein: CSVDGGETQYF
J gene: TRBJ2-3; V gene: TRBV2; clone size: NA; CDR3 protein: CASSSPWIDTQYF
J gene: TRBJ2-7; V gene: TRBV4-2; clone size: NA; CDR3 protein: CASSQDVAGGYEQYF
J gene: TRBJ2-1; V gene: TRBV7-9; clone size: NA; CDR3 protein: CASSLRGPSYNEQFF
J gene: TRBJ2-7; V gene: TRBV7-2; clone size: NA; CDR3 protein: CASSVTSGAYEQYF
J gene: TRBJ1-5; V gene: TRBV15; clone size: NA; CDR3 protein: CATSRDLGSGQPQHF
J gene: TRBJ1-1; V gene: TRBV29-1; clone size: NA; CDR3 protein: CSALGLNTEAFF
J gene: TRBJ2-1; V gene: TRBV24-1; clone size: NA; CDR3 protein: CATSEAGTENEQFF
J gene: TRBJ2-7; V gene: TRBV29-1; clone size: NA; CDR3 protein: CSVQPGGGGLGQYF
J gene: TRBJ2-7; V gene: TRBV29-1; clone size: NA; CDR3 protein: CSVGDLSSYEQYF
J gene: TRBJ2-1; V gene: TRBV6-6; clone size: NA; CDR3 protein: CASSYSLDEQFF
J gene: TRBJ1-5; V gene: TRBV19; clone size: NA; CDR3 protein: CASSIQGANQPQHF
J gene: TRBJ2-1; V gene: TRBV11-2; clone size: NA; CDR3 protein: CASILTGNNEQFF
J gene: TRBJ2-1; V gene: TRBV6-5; clone size: NA; CDR3 protein: CASRTSGGAYNEQFF
J gene: TRBJ1-1; V gene: TRBV29-1; clone size: NA; CDR3 protein: CSVPGTLNTEAFF
J gene: TRBJ2-7; V gene: TRBV4-3; clone size: NA; CDR3 protein: CASSQGPRGMDYEQYF
J gene: TRBJ2-5; V gene: TRBV7-9; clone size: NA; CDR3 protein: CASSLISETQYF
J gene: TRBJ2-1; V gene: TRBV27; clone size: NA; CDR3 protein: CASAAGLVREQFF
J gene: TRBJ2-1; V gene: TRBV20-1; clone size: NA; CDR3 protein: CSARSGTYNEQFF
J gene: TRBJ1-2; V gene: TRBV2; clone size: NA; CDR3 protein: CASSEVSADRYGYTF
J gene: TRBJ2-3; V gene: TRBV4-3; clone size: NA; CDR3 protein: CASSQAPTGGADTQYF
J gene: TRBJ2-2; V gene: TRBV6-4; clone size: NA; CDR3 protein: CASSEAPGGTGELFF
J gene: TRBJ2-7; V gene: TRBV7-2; clone size: NA; CDR3 protein: CASSLVAEANYEQYF
J gene: TRBJ2-7; V gene: TRBV6-4; clone size: NA; CDR3 protein: CASSPQTGSPYEQYF
J gene: TRBJ2-1; V gene: TRBV5-5; clone size: NA; CDR3 protein: CASSRDSDYNEKFF
J gene: TRBJ2-3; V gene: TRBV30; clone size: NA; CDR3 protein: CALTSGRAPSTDTQYF
J gene: TRBJ2-7; V gene: TRBV20-1; clone size: NA; CDR3 protein: CSADAPTGARDYEQYF
J gene: TRBJ1-4; V gene: TRBV7-9; clone size: NA; CDR3 protein: CASSLQAANEKLFF
J gene: TRBJ2-3; V gene: TRBV7-6; clone size: NA; CDR3 protein: CASRKSGRGTDTQYF
J gene: TRBJ2-7; V gene: TRBV7-6; clone size: NA; CDR3 protein: CASSLGTGQTYEQYF
J gene: TRBJ2-7; V gene: TRBV20-1; clone size: NA; CDR3 protein: CSAPPRGEYEQYF
J gene: TRBJ2-1; V gene: TRBV7-9; clone size: NA; CDR3 protein: CASSPSETGWYDEQFF
J gene: TRBJ2-7; V gene: TRBV24-1; clone size: NA; CDR3 protein: CATSEGAYEQYF
J gene: TRBJ2-3; V gene: TRBV4-1; clone size: NA; CDR3 protein: CASSQESTDTQYF
J gene: TRBJ2-2; V gene: TRBV12-3/TRBV12-4; clone size: NA; CDR3 protein: CASRSLGFPGDTGELFF
J gene: TRBJ2-3; V gene: TRBV7-3; clone size: NA; CDR3 protein: CASSLAGATDTQYF
J gene: TRBJ2-5; V gene: TRBV28; clone size: NA; CDR3 protein: CASSFFQGGETQYF
J gene: TRBJ1-1; V gene: TRBV6-1; clone size: NA; CDR3 protein: CASSEGTNTEAFF
J gene: TRBJ1-1; V gene: TRBV20-1; clone size: NA; CDR3 protein: CSTIITGAYTEAFF
J gene: TRBJ2-3; V gene: TRBV7-8; clone size: NA; CDR3 protein: CASSSTSGGPRDTQYF
J gene: TRBJ1-1; V gene: TRBV10-3; clone size: NA; CDR3 protein: CAISDRGQNTEAFF
J gene: TRBJ2-7; V gene: TRBV12-3/TRBV12-4; clone size: NA; CDR3 protein: CASSFAVSGLREWTYNEQYF
J gene: TRBJ2-1; V gene: TRBV4-1; clone size: NA; CDR3 protein: CASSTSGGANEQFF
J gene: TRBJ2-7; V gene: TRBV5-5; clone size: NA; CDR3 protein: CASSPEDVGEPSYEQYF
J gene: TRBJ2-3; V gene: TRBV20-1; clone size: NA; CDR3 protein: CSARALAGGRTDTQYF
J gene: TRBJ2-1; V gene: TRBV12-3/TRBV12-4; clone size: NA; CDR3 protein: CASSAAGKANEQFF
J gene: TRBJ2-2; V gene: TRBV25-1; clone size: NA; CDR3 protein: CASSVLTPDNTGELFF
J gene: TRBJ2-1; V gene: TRBV6-5; clone size: NA; CDR3 protein: CASSPAPDSPAYNEQFF
J gene: TRBJ2-5; V gene: TRBV14; clone size: NA; CDR3 protein: CASSQDGVRASQETQYF
J gene: TRBJ1-5; V gene: TRBV6-2/TRBV6-3; clone size: NA; CDR3 protein: CASSWTDSNQPQHF
J gene: TRBJ2-1; V gene: TRBV3-1; clone size: NA; CDR3 protein: CASSPGQGTSDEQFF
J gene: TRBJ2-2; V gene: TRBV21-1; clone size: NA; CDR3 protein: CASSKYPYRQKELFF
J gene: TRBJ2-1; V gene: TRBV12-3/TRBV12-4; clone size: NA; CDR3 protein: CASSPRNEQFF